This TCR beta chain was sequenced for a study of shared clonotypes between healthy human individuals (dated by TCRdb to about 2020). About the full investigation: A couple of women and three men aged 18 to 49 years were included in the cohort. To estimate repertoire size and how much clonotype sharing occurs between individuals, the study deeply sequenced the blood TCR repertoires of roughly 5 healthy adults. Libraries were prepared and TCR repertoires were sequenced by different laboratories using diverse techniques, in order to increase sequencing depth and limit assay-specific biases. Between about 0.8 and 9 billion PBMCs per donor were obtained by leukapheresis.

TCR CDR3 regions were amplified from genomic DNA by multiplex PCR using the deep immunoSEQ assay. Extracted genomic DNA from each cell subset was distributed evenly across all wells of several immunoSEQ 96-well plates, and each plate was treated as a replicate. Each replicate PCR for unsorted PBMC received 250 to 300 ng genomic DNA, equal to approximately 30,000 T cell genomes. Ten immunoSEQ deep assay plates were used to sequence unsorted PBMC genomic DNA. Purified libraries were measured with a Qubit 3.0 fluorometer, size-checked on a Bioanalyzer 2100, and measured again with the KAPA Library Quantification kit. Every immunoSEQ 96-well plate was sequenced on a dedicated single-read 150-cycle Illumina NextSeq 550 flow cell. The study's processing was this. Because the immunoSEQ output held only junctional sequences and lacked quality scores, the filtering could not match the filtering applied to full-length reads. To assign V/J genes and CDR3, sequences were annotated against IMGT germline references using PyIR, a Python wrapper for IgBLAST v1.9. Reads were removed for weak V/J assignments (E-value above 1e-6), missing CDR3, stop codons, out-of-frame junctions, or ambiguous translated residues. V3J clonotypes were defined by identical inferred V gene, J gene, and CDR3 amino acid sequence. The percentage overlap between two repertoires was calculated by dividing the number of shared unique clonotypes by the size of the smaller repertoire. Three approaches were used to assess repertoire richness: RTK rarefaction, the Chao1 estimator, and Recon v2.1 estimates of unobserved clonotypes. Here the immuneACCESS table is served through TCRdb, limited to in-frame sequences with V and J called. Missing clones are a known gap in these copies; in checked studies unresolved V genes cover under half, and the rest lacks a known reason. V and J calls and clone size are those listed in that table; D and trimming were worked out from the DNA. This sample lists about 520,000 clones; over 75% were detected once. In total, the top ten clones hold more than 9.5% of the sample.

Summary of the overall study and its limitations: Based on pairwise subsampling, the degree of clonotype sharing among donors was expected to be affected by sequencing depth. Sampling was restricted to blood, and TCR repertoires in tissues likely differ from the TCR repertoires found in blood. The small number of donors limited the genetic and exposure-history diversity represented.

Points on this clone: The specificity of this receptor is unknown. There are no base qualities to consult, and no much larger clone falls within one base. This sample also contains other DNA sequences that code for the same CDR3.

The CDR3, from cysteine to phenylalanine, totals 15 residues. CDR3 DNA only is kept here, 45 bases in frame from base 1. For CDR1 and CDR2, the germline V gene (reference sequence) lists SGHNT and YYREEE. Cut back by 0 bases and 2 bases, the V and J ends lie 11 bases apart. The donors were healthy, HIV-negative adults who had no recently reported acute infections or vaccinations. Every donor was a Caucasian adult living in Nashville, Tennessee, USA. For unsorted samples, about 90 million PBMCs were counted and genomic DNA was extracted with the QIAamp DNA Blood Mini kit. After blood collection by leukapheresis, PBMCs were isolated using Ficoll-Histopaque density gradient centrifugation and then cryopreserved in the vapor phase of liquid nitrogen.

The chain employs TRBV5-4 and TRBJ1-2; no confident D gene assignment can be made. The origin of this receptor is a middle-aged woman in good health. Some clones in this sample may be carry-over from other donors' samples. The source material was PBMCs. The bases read TGTGCCAGCAGCTTGGTTCGGGGAGAGAACTATGGCTACACCTTC. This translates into CASSLVRGENYGYTF.